Detailed here is one T cell receptor beta chain. Its antigen is currently not known. Base qualities are missing; no much larger clone stands one base away. The CDR3 regions of human TCRbeta chains were analyzed by immunosequencing. The paper's processing steps were these. Repertoire TCRs were matched against a reference library of SARS-CoV-2-specific TCRs generated with the MIRA antigen-specificity platform. Breadth meant the fraction of unique TCRs that were SARS-CoV-2-associated, whereas depth meant the fraction of total T cells that were SARS-CoV-2-associated. Using the MIRA data, each spike-specific TCR was mapped to the spike region that the TCR reacts to and placed in a CD4 or CD8 class. Log10-transformed breadth and depth values were compared by one-way ANOVA with Sidak's multiple comparisons tests. TCRdb holds this immuneACCESS table with in-frame rearrangements only. Some clones are missing; in checked studies, unresolved V genes explain under half, and the rest has no known cause. Clone size and V and J calls were adopted from that table, with D and trimming inferred from the DNA. Across this sample there are approximately 100,000 clones, with about 89% seen only once. Together, the top ten hold around 4.3% of the sample.

V lost 2 bases and J lost 4 bases; the stretch between them is 11 bases long. Via the germline V gene, CDR1 is KGHSH and CDR2 LQKENI. The CDR3 sequence holds 14 residues, the cysteine and phenylalanine included. Only the CDR3 DNA is retained, 42 bases long and in frame from the first base. The sample belongs to a study of T cell responses to AZD1222 COVID-19 vaccine (dated by TCRdb to about 2021). Some background on the complete study: Because spike-specific TCR depth and breadth did not differ between the two schedules, AZD1222 recipients who got a second dose at roughly 4 weeks were pooled with those who got a second dose at roughly 12 weeks. A total of around 240 trial participants underwent TCR sequencing, of whom some 210 received two doses of AZD1222 and about 25 received two doses of the MenACWY control vaccine. Trial participants were enrolled into age subgroups of 18-55, 56-69 and 70-plus years, which contained about 150, 27 and 61 TCR-sequenced participants, respectively. Here is what the overall study found, with its caveats: The 56-69-year group was small, and its depth increase did not reach significance, likely because of low power. CD4 TCRs associated with the vaccine covered the entire spike protein, and the dominant responses were in regions 160-218 and 743-854. Reportedly, almost half of the unique spike-specific TCRs recognized epitopes lying outside the regions that are mutated in the B.1.351 and B.1.1.7 variants. After two AZD1222 doses, spike-specific TCR breadth and depth were significantly higher than at day 0 and than in MenACWY recipients. Most participants were white British and females outnumbered males, and the authors suggested that clonal diversity may have been underestimated. Conclusions about previously exposed vaccinees are limited because only five to seven AZD1222 recipients were SARS-CoV-2 seropositive at baseline. Because no day 14 peak-response samples were available, repertoires were characterized only after the peak T cell response.

The time point tag for this specimen amounts to: baseline before first vaccination. Samples from vaccinated people were obtained from the UK trials COV001 and COV002, which included a single-blind randomized controlled phase 2/3 trial of AZD1222 (ChAdOx1 nCoV-19) in healthy adults. For TCRbeta chain sequencing, PBMC samples from trial participants were taken at day 0 and at day 28 after the second dose. This clonotype was obtained from an adult in good health. The chain is encoded by TRBV18 joined to TRBJ1-1; TRBD1 is possibly the D segment (6 matching bases). The material was peripheral blood, obtained on day 0 of AZD1222 vaccination. The DNA sequence follows: TGTGCCAGCTCACCAGAGGCAGGGGTCACTGAAGCTTTCTTT. Its translation is CASSPEAGVTEAFF.